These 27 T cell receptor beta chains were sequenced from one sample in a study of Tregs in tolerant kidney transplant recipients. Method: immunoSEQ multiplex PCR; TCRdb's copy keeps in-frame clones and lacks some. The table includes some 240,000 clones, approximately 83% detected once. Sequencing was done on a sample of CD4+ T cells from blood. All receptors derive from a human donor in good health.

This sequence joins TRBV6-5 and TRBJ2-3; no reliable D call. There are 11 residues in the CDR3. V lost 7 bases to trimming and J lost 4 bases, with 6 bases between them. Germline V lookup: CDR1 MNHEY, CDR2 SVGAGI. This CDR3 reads CASKVSDTQYF. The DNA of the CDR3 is TGTGCCAGCAAGGTTTCAGATACGCAGTATTTT.

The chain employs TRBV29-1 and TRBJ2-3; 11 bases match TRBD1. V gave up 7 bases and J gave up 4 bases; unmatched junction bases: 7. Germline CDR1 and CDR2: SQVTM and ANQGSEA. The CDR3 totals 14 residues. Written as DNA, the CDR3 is TGCAGCGCCGGGACAGGGGGTCCAGCAGATACGCAGTATTTT. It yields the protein CSAGTGGPADTQYF.

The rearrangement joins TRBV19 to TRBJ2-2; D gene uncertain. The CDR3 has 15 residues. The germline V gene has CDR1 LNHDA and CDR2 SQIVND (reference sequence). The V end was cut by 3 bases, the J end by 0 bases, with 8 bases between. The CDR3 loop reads CASSMAFTNTGELFF. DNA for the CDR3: TGTGCCAGTAGTATGGCTTTTACGAACACCGGGGAGCTGTTTTTT.

The chain's CDR3 is CASRPRSSSGNTIYF. The CDR3 DNA is TGTGCCAGCAGGCCGCGTAGCAGCTCTGGAAACACCATATATTTT. The chain carries TRBV7-2 and TRBJ1-3; D gene ambiguous. CDR3 size: 15 residues. V lost 6 bases and J 0 bases, leaving 12 bases between the germline ends. Germline lookup yields CDR1 SGHTA and CDR2 FQGNSA.

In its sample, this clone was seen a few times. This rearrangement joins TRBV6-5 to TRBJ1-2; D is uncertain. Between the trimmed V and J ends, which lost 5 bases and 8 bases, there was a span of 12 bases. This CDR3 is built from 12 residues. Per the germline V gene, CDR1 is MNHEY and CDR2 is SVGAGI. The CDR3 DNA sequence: TGTGCCAGCAGTGACCCGGGTAACGGCTACACCTTC. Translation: CASSDPGNGYTF.

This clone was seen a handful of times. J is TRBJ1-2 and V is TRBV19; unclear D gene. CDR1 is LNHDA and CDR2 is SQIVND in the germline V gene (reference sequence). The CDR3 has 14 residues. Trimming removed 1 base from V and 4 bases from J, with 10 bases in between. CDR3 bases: TGTGCCAGTAGTATAGGGGATAGAATCTATGGCTACACCTTC. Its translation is CASSIGDRIYGYTF. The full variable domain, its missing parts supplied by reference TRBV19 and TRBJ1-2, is DGGITQSPKYLFRKEGQNVTLSCEQNLNHDAMYWYRQDPGQGLRLIYYSQIVNDFQKGDIAEGYSVSREKKESFPLTVTSAQKNPTAFYLCASSIGDRIYGYTFGSGTRLTVV.

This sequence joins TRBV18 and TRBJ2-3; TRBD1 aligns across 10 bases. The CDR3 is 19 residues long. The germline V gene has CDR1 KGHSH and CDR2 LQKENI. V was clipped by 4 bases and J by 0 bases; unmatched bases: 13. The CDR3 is CASSRRDRGSPYSTDTQYF. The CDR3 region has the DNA TGTGCCAGCTCACGACGGGACAGGGGATCGCCCTATAGCACAGATACGCAGTATTTT.

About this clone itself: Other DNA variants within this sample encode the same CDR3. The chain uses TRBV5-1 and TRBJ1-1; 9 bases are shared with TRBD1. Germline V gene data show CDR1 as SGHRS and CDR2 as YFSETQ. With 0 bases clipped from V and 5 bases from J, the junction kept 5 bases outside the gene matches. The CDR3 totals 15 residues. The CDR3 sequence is CASSLETGGRTEAFF. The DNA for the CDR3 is TGCGCCAGCAGCTTGGAGACAGGGGGGCGAACTGAAGCTTTCTTT. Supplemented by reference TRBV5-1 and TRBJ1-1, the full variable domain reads KAGVTQTPRYLIKTRGQQVTLSCSPISGHRSVSWYQQTPGQGLQFLFEYFSETQRNKGNFPGRFSGRQFSNSRSEMNVSTLELGDSALYLCASSLETGGRTEAFFGQGTRLTVV.

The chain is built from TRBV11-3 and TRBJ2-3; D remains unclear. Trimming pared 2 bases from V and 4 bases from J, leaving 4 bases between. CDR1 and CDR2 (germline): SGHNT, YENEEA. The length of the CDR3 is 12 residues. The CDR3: CASSLSADTQYF. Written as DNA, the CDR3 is TGTGCCAGCAGCTTATCTGCAGATACGCAGTATTTT.

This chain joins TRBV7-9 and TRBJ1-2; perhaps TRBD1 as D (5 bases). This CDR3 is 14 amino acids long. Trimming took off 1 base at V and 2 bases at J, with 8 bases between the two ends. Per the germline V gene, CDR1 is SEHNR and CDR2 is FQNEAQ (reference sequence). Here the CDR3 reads CASSLGGLNYGYTF. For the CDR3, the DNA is TGTGCCAGCAGCTTAGGGGGACTAAACTATGGCTACACCTTC.

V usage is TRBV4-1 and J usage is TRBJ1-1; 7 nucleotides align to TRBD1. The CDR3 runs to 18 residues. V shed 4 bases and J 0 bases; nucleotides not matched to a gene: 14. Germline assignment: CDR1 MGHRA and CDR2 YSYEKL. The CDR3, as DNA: TGCGCCAGCAGCCCCGGTATCGGGAAGGGGGCTATGAACACTGAAGCTTTCTTT. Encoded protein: CASSPGIGKGAMNTEAFF.

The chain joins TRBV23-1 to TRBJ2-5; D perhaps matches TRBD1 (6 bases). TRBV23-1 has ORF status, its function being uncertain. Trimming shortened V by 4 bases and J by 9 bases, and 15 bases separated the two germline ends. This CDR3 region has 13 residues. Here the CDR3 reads CASSPSGVKAQYF. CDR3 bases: TGCGCCAGCAGTCCCTCAGGGGTTAAGGCCCAGTACTTC.

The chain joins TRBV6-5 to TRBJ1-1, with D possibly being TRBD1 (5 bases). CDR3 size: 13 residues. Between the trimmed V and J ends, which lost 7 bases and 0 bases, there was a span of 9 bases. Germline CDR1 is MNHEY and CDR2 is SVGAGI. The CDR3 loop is CASTPGLNTEAFF. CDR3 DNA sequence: TGTGCCAGCACCCCAGGGTTGAACACTGAAGCTTTCTTT.

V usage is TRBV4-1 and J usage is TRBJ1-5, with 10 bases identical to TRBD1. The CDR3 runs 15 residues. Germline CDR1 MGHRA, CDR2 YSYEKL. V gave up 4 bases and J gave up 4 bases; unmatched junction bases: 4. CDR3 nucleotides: TGCGCCAGCAGCCCTGGGACAGGGGCTAATCAGCCCCAGCATTTT. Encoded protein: CASSPGTGANQPQHF.

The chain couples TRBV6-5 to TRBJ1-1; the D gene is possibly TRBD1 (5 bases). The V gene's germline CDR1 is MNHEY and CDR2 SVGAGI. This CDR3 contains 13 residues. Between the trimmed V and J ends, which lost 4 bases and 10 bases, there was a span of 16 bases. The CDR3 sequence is CASSSEGMGGAFF. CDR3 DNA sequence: TGTGCCAGCAGTTCGGAAGGGATGGGGGGAGCTTTCTTT.

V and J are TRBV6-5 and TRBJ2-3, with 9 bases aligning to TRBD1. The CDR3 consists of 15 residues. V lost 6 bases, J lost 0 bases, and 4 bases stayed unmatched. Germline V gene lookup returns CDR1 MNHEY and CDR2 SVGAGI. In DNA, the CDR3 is TGTGCCAGCAGGGGACAGGGACTGAGCACAGATACGCAGTATTTT. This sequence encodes CASRGQGLSTDTQYF.

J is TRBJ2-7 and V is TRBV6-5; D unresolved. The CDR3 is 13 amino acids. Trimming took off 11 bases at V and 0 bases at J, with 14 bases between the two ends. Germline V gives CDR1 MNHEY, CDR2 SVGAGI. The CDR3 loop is CAVESSSSYEQYF. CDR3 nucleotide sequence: TGTGCCGTAGAGAGTTCCAGCTCCTACGAGCAGTACTTC.

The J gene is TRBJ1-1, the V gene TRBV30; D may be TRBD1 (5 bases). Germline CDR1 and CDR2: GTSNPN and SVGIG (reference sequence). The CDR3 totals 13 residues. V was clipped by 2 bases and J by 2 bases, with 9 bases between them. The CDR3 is CAWSLGVNTEAFF. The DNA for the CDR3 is TGTGCCTGGAGTTTGGGGGTTAACACTGAAGCTTTCTTT.

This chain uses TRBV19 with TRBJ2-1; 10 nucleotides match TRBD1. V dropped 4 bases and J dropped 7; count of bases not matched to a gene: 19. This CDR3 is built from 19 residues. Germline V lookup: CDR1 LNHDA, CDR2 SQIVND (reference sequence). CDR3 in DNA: TGTGCCAGTAGTACCTTCCTAGGACAGGGGGACTCTAGTGGGAATGAGCAGTTCTTC. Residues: CASSTFLGQGDSSGNEQFF.

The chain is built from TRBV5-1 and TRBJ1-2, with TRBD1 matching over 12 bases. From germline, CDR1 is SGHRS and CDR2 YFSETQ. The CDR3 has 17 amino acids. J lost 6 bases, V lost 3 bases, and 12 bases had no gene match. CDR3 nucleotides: TGCGCCAGCAGCTCGTATTTGGGACAGGGGGCGATCGATGGCTACACCTTC. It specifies CASSSYLGQGAIDGYTF. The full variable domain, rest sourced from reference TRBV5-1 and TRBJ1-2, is KAGVTQTPRYLIKTRGQQVTLSCSPISGHRSVSWYQQTPGQGLQFLFEYFSETQRNKGNFPGRFSGRQFSNSRSEMNVSTLELGDSALYLCASSSYLGQGAIDGYTFGSGTRLTVV.

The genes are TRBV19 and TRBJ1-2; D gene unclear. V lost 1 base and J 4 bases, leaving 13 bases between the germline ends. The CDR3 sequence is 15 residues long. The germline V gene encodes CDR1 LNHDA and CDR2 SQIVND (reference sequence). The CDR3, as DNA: TGTGCCAGTAGTATAGTCGGAGAAGGTCTCTATGGCTACACCTTC. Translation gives CASSIVGEGLYGYTF.

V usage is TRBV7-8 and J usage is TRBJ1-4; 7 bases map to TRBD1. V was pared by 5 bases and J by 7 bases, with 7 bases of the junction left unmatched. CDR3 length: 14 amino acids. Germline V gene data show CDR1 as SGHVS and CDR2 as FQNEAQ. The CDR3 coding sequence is TGTGCCAGCAGCCGACAGGGCGGTGGTGAAAAACTGTTTTTT. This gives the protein CASSRQGGGEKLFF.

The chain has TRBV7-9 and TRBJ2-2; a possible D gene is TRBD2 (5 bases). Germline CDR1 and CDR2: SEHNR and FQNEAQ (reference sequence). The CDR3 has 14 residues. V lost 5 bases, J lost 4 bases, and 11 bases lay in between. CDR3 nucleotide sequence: TGTGCCAGCAGCCCAGGACGGGGCACCGGGGAGCTGTTTTTT. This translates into CASSPGRGTGELFF.

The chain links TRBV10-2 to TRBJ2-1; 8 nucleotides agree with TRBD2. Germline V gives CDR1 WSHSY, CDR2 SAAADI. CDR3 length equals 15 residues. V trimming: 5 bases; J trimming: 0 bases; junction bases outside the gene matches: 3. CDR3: CASSRAGVSYNEQFF. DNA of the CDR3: TGCGCCAGCAGTAGAGCGGGAGTCTCCTACAATGAGCAGTTCTTC.

CDR3 in amino acids: CASSPRGQVSNQPQHF. For the CDR3, the DNA is TGTGCCAGCTCACCACGTGGACAGGTGAGCAATCAGCCCCAGCATTTT. J is TRBJ1-5 and V is TRBV18; 7 bases fit TRBD1. V shed 1 base, J shed 1 base, and the junction held 4 bases outside the gene matches. The CDR3 contains 16 residues. In germline, CDR1 is KGHSH, CDR2 LQKENI.

The CDR3 sequence is CASSPHRTSGRYNEQFF. As DNA, the CDR3 is TGTGCCAGCAGTCCTCACCGGACTAGCGGGCGGTACAATGAGCAGTTCTTC. The chain carries TRBV27 and TRBJ2-1, with 11 nucleotides matching TRBD2. Germline V CDR1 and CDR2: MNHEY, SMNVEV (reference sequence). The V segment lost 5 bases and the J segment 4 bases; nucleotides outside the gene matches: 10. This CDR3 has 17 residues.

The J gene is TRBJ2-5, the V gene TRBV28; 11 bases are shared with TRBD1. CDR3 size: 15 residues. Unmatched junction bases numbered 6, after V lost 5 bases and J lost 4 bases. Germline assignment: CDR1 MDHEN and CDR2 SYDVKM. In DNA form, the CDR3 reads TGTGCCAGCAGTGCCTCCGGACAGGGGGCAGAGACCCAGTACTTC. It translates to CASSASGQGAETQYF. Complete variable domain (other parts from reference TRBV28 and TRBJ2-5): DVKVTQSSRYLVKRTGEKVFLECVQDMDHENMFWYRQDPGLGLRLIYFSYDVKMKEKGDIPEGYSVSREKKERFSLILESASTNQTSMYLCASSASGQGAETQYFGPGTRLLVL.